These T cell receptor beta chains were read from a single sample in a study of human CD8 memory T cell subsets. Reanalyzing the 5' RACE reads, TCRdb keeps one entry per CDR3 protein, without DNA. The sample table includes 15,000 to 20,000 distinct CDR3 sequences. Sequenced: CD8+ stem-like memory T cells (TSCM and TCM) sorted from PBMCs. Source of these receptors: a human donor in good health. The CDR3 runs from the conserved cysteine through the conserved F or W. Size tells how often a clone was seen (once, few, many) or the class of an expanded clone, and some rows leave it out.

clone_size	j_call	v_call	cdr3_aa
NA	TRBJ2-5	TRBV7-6	CASSPGGIETQYF
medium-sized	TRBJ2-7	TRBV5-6	CASSPPSGRTNEQYF
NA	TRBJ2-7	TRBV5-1	CASSATGEAAYEQYF
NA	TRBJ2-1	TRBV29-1	CSVRDTRDSPNEQFF
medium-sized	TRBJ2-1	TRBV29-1	CSPGQGNGEQFF
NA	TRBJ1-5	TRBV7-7	CASRRRELGPGVNLYSNQPQHF
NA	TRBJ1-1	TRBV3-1	CASSQVGRGGTEAFF
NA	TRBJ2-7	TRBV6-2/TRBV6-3	CASSAVSLMDEQYF
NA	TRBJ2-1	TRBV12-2	CASRSDRWESYNEQFF
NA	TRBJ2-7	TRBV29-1	CSVVLGTGNTEQYF
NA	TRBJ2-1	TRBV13	CASSTTGDNEQFF
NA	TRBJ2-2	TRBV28	CASSLSDRGTTNTGELFF
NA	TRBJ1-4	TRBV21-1	CASSCTGVVQATNEKLFF
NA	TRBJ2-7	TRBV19	CASGEGALYEQYF
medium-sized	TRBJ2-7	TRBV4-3	CASSQGSRGGFYEQYF
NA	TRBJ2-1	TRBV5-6	CASSRGAAIYNEQFF
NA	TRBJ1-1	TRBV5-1	CASSRGTGDEAFF
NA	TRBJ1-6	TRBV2	CASSEDSSYNSPLHF
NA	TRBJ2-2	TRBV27	CASRALGITGELFF
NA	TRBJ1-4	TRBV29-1	CSVQEGQGSEKLFF
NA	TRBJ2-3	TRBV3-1	CASSQDLTQDSWDTQYF
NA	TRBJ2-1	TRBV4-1	CASTKSGNSYNEQFF
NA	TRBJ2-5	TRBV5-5	CASSLRLPGPAIQETQYF
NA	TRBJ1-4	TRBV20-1	CSARLTRVLSNEKLFF
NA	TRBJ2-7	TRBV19	CASSSGLAWEQYF
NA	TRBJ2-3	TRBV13	CASSLSRMGITDTQYF
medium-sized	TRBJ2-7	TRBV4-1	CASSQDEFGYEQYF
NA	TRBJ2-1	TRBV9	CASSGQRANSEQFF
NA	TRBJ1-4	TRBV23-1	CASSQSVQGRNEKLFF
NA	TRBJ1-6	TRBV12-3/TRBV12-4	CASSFSGASPLHF
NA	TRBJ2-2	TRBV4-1	CASSPRRNTGELFF
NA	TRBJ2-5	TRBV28	CASSTPSGNQETQYF
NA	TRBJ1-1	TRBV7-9	CASSSALQGNTEAFF